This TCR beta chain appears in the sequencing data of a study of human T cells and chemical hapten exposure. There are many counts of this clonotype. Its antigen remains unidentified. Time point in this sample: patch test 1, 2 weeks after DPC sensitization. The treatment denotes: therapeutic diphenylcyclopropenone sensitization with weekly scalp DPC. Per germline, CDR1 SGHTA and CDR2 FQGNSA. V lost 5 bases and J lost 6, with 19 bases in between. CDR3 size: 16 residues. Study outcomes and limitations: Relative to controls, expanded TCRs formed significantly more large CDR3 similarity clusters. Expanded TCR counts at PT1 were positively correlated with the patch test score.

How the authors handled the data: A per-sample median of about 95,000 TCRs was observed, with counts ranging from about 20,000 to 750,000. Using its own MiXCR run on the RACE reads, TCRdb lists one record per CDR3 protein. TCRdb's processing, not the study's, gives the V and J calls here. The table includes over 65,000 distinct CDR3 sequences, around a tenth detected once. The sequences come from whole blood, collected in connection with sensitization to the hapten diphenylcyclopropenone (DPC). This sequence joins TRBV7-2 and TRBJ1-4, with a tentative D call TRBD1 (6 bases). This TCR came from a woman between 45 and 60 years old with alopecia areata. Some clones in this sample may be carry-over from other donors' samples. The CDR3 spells CASSIDSTGTYEKLFF. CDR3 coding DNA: TGTGCCAGCAGCATCGATTCAACAGGGACCTATGAAAAACTGTTTTTT.